A single sample is the source of the 31 T cell receptor beta chains below, sequenced in a study of T cells in Graves' hyperthyroidism and ophthalmopathy. Researchers amplified the TCR beta CDR3 regions from RNA transcripts. Researchers ran a first-round RT-PCR on the TCR CDR3 using the HTBI primer set. TCRdb reprocessed the multiplex PCR reads via MiXCR and lists one record per CDR3 protein. The table shows about 52,000 distinct CDR3 sequences, with 48% occurring only once. The sequencing input was blood. Receptors were obtained from a woman between 50 and 59 years old with Graves' ophthalmopathy.

This clonotype was observed a handful of times. V gene TRBV28 combines with J gene TRBJ1-4; maybe TRBD1 (5 bases). Germline V lookup: CDR1 MDHEN, CDR2 SYDVKM. The CDR3 extends over 15 amino acids. Trimming left V 3 bases short and J 0 bases short, with 8 bases between. The CDR3 region is CASSFVGATNEKLFF. DNA of the CDR3: TGTGCCAGCAGTTTCGTGGGGGCAACTAATGAAAAACTGTTTTTT.

Comments on this clonotype: The CDR3 carries no conserved terminal phenylalanine or tryptophan, so it likely arises from a read error. The rearrangement links TRBV6-5 to TRBJ2-7, with D perhaps TRBD1 or TRBD2 (5 bases each). Germline CDR1 is MNHEY and CDR2 is SVGAGI. Trimming pared 2 bases from V and 0 bases from J, leaving 17 bases between. This CDR3 has 17 residues. This chain's CDR3 is CASSYKPGPPRSYEQYS. CDR3 in DNA: TGTGCCAGCAGTTACAAGCCGGGACCCCCCCGCTCCTACGAGCAGTACTCC.

Worth noting for this clonotype: A much larger clone differs from this one at a single base, so this may be a read error. The V call is TRBV6-2 or TRBV6-3, the J call TRBJ2-3; 7 positions agree with TRBD1. V gave up 10 bases and J gave up 4 bases; unmatched junction bases: 14. CDR1 is MNHEY, CDR2 SVGEGT, per germline. The CDR3 has 15 residues. In DNA form, the CDR3 reads TGTGCCAACGTAAACTGGGACAGACCATCAGATACGCAGTATTTT. Translation: CANVNWDRPSDTQYF.

The V gene is TRBV19, the J gene TRBJ2-3; 9 positions match TRBD2. This CDR3 region has 18 residues. Germline lookup yields CDR1 LNHDA and CDR2 SQIVND (reference sequence). V shed 2 bases, J shed 10 bases, and the junction held 19 bases outside the gene matches. Here the CDR3 DNA reads TGTGCCAGTAGTATACGAGGATGGACTAGCGAAAGCACAGACGCGCAGTATTTT. This codes for CASSIRGWTSESTDAQYF.

CDR3 DNA sequence: TGTGCCAGAACCCCCCTGGGACAGGGGAGGCAGACCCAGTACTTC. Translating gives CARTPLGQGRQTQYF. The chain employs TRBV19 and TRBJ2-5; TRBD1 matches 10 bases. The J segment lost 6 bases and the V segment lost 9 bases, leaving 13 bases of the junction unmatched. The germline V gene encodes CDR1 LNHDA and CDR2 SQIVND (reference sequence). The CDR3 contains 15 residues.

This clonotype was seen repeatedly, ten times or more. This chain joins TRBV7-9 and TRBJ2-1, with D unclear. V was pared by 4 bases and J by 7 bases, with 17 bases between. The germline CDR1 and CDR2 sequences are SEHNR and FQNEAQ (reference sequence). The CDR3 is 15 residues long. For the CDR3, the DNA is TGTGCCAGCAGCTATCCCCCGGTGGGTAGTAATGAGCAGTTCTTC. It codes for CASSYPPVGSNEQFF. The variable domain in full, completed from reference TRBV7-9 and TRBJ2-1, reads DTGVSQNPRHKITKRGQNVTFRCDPISEHNRLYWYRQTLGQGPEFLTYFQNEAQLEKSRLLSDRFSAERPKGSFSTLEIQRTEQGDSAMYLCASSYPPVGSNEQFFGPGTRLTVL.

With regard to this clonotype: This may arise from a read error, as a much more abundant clone is one base away. The chain carries TRBV7-8 and TRBJ2-5, with 8 bases that match TRBD2. Germline V CDR1 and CDR2: SGHVS, FQNEAQ. This CDR3 is built from 14 residues. The CDR3 region is CASSLRGRQETRYF. CDR3 sequence (DNA): TGTGCCAGCAGCTTGCGCGGGAGGCAAGAGACCCGGTACTTC.

This clonotype was seen at least ten times. The rearrangement links TRBV5-6 to TRBJ2-4; D remains unclear. Germline CDR1 SGHDT, CDR2 YYEEEE. Trimming left V 2 bases short and J 7 bases short, with 10 bases between. The length of the CDR3 is 13 residues. CDR3 in amino acids: CASSLRYQNIQYF. In DNA form, the CDR3 reads TGTGCCAGCAGCTTAAGGTACCAGAACATTCAGTACTTC.

This clonotype was seen only once. Relative to the germline gene, one junction end is altered; a read error may explain this. The rearrangement links TRBV9 to TRBJ2-1; a possible D gene is TRBD2 (5 bases). The germline CDR1 and CDR2 sequences are SGDLS and YYNGEE. CDR3 size: 16 residues. This CDR3 reads CASSEESGLVNKEQFF. CDR3 nucleotide sequence: TGTGCCAGCAGCGAGGAGAGCGGCCTAGTAAACAAAGAGCAGTTCTTC. The complete variable domain, with remaining parts taken from reference TRBV9 and TRBJ2-1, reads DSGVTQTPKHLITATGQRVTLRCSPRSGDLSVYWYQQSLDQGLQFLIQYYNGEERAKGNILERFSAQQFPDLHSELNLSSLELGDSALYFCASSEESGLVNKEQFFGPGTRLTVL.

The V gene is TRBV20-1, the J gene TRBJ2-7; the match to TRBD2 covers 15 bases. Germline loops: CDR1 DFQATT, CDR2 SNEGSKA (reference sequence). V was pared by 0 bases and J by 4 bases, with 1 base of the junction left unmatched. The CDR3 consists of 15 residues. The CDR3 DNA reads TGCAGTGCTAGAGAGGGACTAGCGGGGGGATACGAGCAGTACTTC. Its translation is CSAREGLAGGYEQYF.

This clonotype is labeled as medium-sized (0.01 to 0.1%). The chain recombines TRBV7-8 with TRBJ2-3; no clear D gene. The V end was cut by 3 bases, the J end by 3 bases, with 7 bases between. There are 13 residues in the CDR3. Germline values: CDR1 SGHVS, CDR2 FQNEAQ. This chain's CDR3 is CASSLSRTDTQYF. DNA of the CDR3: TGTGCCAGCAGCTTGTCTAGAACAGATACGCAGTATTTT.

This clonotype was observed a handful of times. CDR3 sequence reads: CSARDLAGHNEQFF. The CDR3 coding sequence is TGCAGTGCTAGAGATCTAGCGGGACACAATGAGCAGTTCTTC. The chain links TRBV20-1 to TRBJ2-1; TRBD2 agrees at 9 bases. CDR1 is DFQATT, CDR2 SNEGSKA, per germline (reference sequence). The V gene end was trimmed by 0 bases and the J gene end by 5 bases; junction bases not matched to a gene: 2. CDR3 length equals 14 residues.

This clonotype ranks as medium-sized (0.01 to 0.1%). The rearrangement uses TRBV15 and TRBJ1-2; D perhaps matches TRBD1 (6 bases). V was shortened by 0 bases and J by 8 bases, with 13 bases between the two germline ends. The CDR3 is 14 amino acids. The germline V gene encodes CDR1 LNHNV and CDR2 YYDKDF (reference sequence). CDR3 in DNA: TGTGCCACCAGCAGAGATCTGGGCAGGGGCGGCTACACCTTC. Protein product: CATSRDLGRGGYTF.

The chain's CDR3 is CASSDGLAGVLQETQYF. In DNA, the CDR3 is TGCGCCAGCAGCGACGGACTAGCGGGGGTACTACAAGAGACCCAGTACTTC. This rearrangement joins TRBV5-1 to TRBJ2-5; 13 nucleotides match TRBD2. The CDR3 has 17 amino acids. Germline values: CDR1 SGHRS, CDR2 YFSETQ. The V segment lost 4 bases and the J segment 2 bases; nucleotides outside the gene matches: 8.

Remarks on this clonotype: A read error may produce the germline difference seen at one junction end. The chain couples TRBV7-6 to TRBJ2-1; D perhaps matches TRBD2 (5 bases). The germline V gene encodes CDR1 SGHVS and CDR2 FNYEAQ. The CDR3 sequence is 13 residues long. CDR3 amino acids: CASSSIPSNGQFF. DNA for the CDR3: TGTGCCAGCAGTTCCATCCCTAGCAATGGGCAGTTCTTC.

This clonotype was counted only a few times. V gene TRBV7-9 combines with J gene TRBJ2-3; 7 bases map to TRBD1. V lost 10 bases to trimming and J lost 1 base; unmatched junction nucleotides: 8. The CDR3 has 14 residues. CDR1 and CDR2 from the germline V gene are SEHNR and FQNEAQ (reference sequence). The CDR3 loop is CAIRADRGTDTQYF. CDR3 sequence (DNA): TGTGCCATCAGAGCCGACAGGGGCACAGATACGCAGTATTTT.

The CDR3 nucleotides are TGTGCCACCAGTGATTTTGCCGGGTACGAGCAGTACTTC. This codes for CATSDFAGYEQYF. The chain has TRBV24-1 and TRBJ2-7; D remains ambiguous. The V and J ends lost 1 base and 4 bases respectively, with 7 bases between them. The CDR3 is 13 amino acids. Germline values: CDR1 KGHDR, CDR2 SFDVKD.

About this clonotype: A much more abundant neighbour one base away suggests this may be a read error. The CDR3 does not close with the conserved phenylalanine or tryptophan, likely indicating a read error. The rearrangement links TRBV5-1 to TRBJ1-1; a weak D match, TRBD1 (6 bases). The CDR3 length is 15 residues. V shed 2 bases and J shed 8 bases, with 19 bases lying between them. Germline V gene sequence: CDR1 SGHRS, CDR2 YFSETQ. Written as DNA, the CDR3 is TGCGCCAGCAGCTTCCCCAGCGGGGGGCGAAGGGAAGCTTTCTTG. Its translation is CASSFPSGGRREAFL.

The chain joins TRBV7-2 to TRBJ2-1, with D perhaps TRBD2 (5 bases). V was trimmed by 1 base and J by 0 bases, leaving 7 bases between them. This CDR3 contains 15 residues. Germline lookup yields CDR1 SGHTA and CDR2 FQGNSA. CDR3 nucleotides: TGTGCCAGCAGCTTAGTAGCGAGCTCCTACAATGAGCAGTTCTTC. Translated: CASSLVASSYNEQFF.

This clonotype was observed at least ten times. The rearrangement uses TRBV5-4 and TRBJ2-2; D could derive from TRBD1 or TRBD2 (5 bases each). The CDR3 extends over 17 amino acids. CDR1 and CDR2 from the germline V gene are SGHNT and YYREEE (reference sequence). V lost 4 bases to trimming and J lost 0 bases, with 16 bases between them. The CDR3 region is CASSPDGTSANTGELFF. The CDR3 nucleotides read TGTGCCAGCAGCCCGGATGGGACGTCCGCGAACACCGGGGAGCTGTTTTTT.

About this clonotype: Mismatch with germline at one junction end may stem from a read error. The chain links TRBV6-1 to TRBJ1-5; no firm D call. Germline CDR1 reads MNHNS; CDR2 reads SASEGT. The CDR3 spans 14 residues. DNA of the CDR3: TGTGCCAGCAGCGCGGCTTACAGCAATCCGCCCCAGCATTTT. This encodes CASSAAYSNPPQHF.

This clonotype showed up just once. The chain has TRBV19 and TRBJ2-3, with 12 bases aligning to TRBD2. Losses at the gene ends were 6 bases for V and 4 bases for J; bases not matched to a gene: 8. Germline V gives CDR1 LNHDA, CDR2 SQIVND (reference sequence). There are 16 residues in the CDR3. CDR3 residues: CASSNPSGGASDTQYF. CDR3 DNA: TGTGCCAGTAGCAACCCTAGCGGGGGGGCCTCAGATACGCAGTATTTT.

This clonotype was recorded many times. V usage is TRBV20-1 and J usage is TRBJ2-1; 13 bases line up with TRBD2. Trimming at V came to 2 bases and at J to 9 bases, leaving 7 bases not matched to a gene. This CDR3 spans 15 amino acids. Per germline, CDR1 DFQATT and CDR2 SNEGSKA (reference sequence). This CDR3 is CSARPTGLAGSEQFF. The CDR3 nucleotides read TGCAGTGCTAGACCGACGGGACTAGCGGGAAGTGAGCAGTTCTTC.

This clonotype has a count of ten or more. V usage is TRBV11-3 and J usage is TRBJ2-2, with 7 positions matching TRBD1. The trim removed 4 bases at V and 2 bases at J, leaving 4 bases unmatched. Per the germline V gene, CDR1 is SGHNT and CDR2 is YENEEA. The CDR3 has 15 amino acids. In DNA form, the CDR3 reads TGTGCCAGCAGCTCCGGGACAGCCAACACCGGGGAGCTGTTTTTT. This translates into CASSSGTANTGELFF.

This clonotype is a singleton in its sample. The genes are TRBV9 and TRBJ2-3, with 9 nucleotides matching TRBD2. The CDR3 has 16 amino acids. V was pared by 0 bases and J by 5 bases, with 7 bases of the junction left unmatched. The germline V gene has CDR1 SGDLS and CDR2 YYNGEE. In DNA, the CDR3 is TGTGCCAGCAGCGTAGCCCGCGGGAGGGCCGAAGATACGCAGTATTTT. It yields the protein CASSVARGRAEDTQYF.

This clonotype showed up many times. The chain couples TRBV5-1 to TRBJ2-1, with D possibly being TRBD1 (6 bases). Trimming removed 2 bases from V and 8 bases from J, with 17 bases in between. Germline V lookup: CDR1 SGHRS, CDR2 YFSETQ. CDR3 length: 15 amino acids. As DNA, the CDR3 is TGCGCCAGCAGCTTAAGCCAGGGGAGTGTCGATGAGCAGTTCTTC. Protein: CASSLSQGSVDEQFF.

This chain links TRBV28 with TRBJ2-6, with D hard to call. This CDR3 has 15 residues. Germline CDR1 and CDR2: MDHEN and SYDVKM. Trimming cost V 5 bases and J 0 bases, with 8 bases left between them. The CDR3: CASSLSNSGANVLTF. The CDR3 coding sequence is TGTGCCAGCAGTCTCTCCAACTCTGGGGCCAACGTCCTGACTTTC.

CDR3 coding DNA: TGTGCCAGCAGTGCATTCCCGGACAGGGTTATAGACAATGAGCAGTTCTTC. Translated: CASSAFPDRVIDNEQFF. The V and J genes are TRBV2 and TRBJ2-1; 8 positions match TRBD1. Germline-derived CDR1 and CDR2 are SNHLY and FYNNEI. The CDR3 is made up of 17 amino acids. Trimming at V came to 4 bases and at J to 5 bases, leaving 13 bases not matched to a gene.

This clonotype is deemed medium-sized. The chain recombines TRBV10-3 with TRBJ1-5, with a possible D match to TRBD1 (6 bases). V lost 0 bases, J lost 5 bases, and 11 bases lay in between. This CDR3 spans 15 amino acids. In germline, CDR1 is ENHRY, CDR2 SYGVKD. CDR3 residues: CAISESRGVDQPQHF. CDR3 nucleotide sequence: TGTGCCATCAGTGAGTCAAGGGGGGTGGATCAGCCCCAGCATTTT.

This clonotype has at least ten counts. The rearrangement joins TRBV2 to TRBJ2-7; TRBD1 matches 11 bases. The junction had 7 bases not matched to a gene; V was cut back by 2 bases and J by 4 bases. The CDR3 has 16 amino acids. Germline V gene data show CDR1 as SNHLY and CDR2 as FYNNEI. The chain's CDR3 is CASSEISGQGGYEQYF. The CDR3, as DNA: TGTGCCAGCAGTGAAATATCGGGACAGGGGGGATACGAGCAGTACTTC.

As for this clonotype: The conserved closing phenylalanine or tryptophan is absent in this CDR3, likely reflecting a read error. The V gene is TRBV12-3 or TRBV12-4, the J gene TRBJ2-7, with 9 positions matching TRBD1. Unmatched junction bases numbered 10, after V lost 8 bases and J lost 2 bases. The CDR3 is made up of 15 amino acids. In DNA form, the CDR3 reads TGTGCCAGCGGACGAACCGGGACAGGGACCTACGAGCAGTACCTC. Its protein product is CASGRTGTGTYEQYL.